The 25 T cell receptor beta chains reported below all come from one sample, sequenced in a study of T cells in Graves' hyperthyroidism and ophthalmopathy. What was amplified from RNA transcripts were TCR beta CDR3 regions. A first-round RT-PCR of the TCR CDR3 used the HTBI primer set. TCRdb reanalysed the multiplex PCR reads using MiXCR and keeps one entry per CDR3 protein. This table holds 250,000 to 350,000 distinct CDR3 sequences, over 20% found once. What was sequenced was blood. The receptors stem from a man aged 25 to 40 with Graves' ophthalmopathy.

This chain connects TRBV7-8 to TRBJ2-1; 11 bases are shared with TRBD2. Per germline, CDR1 SGHVS and CDR2 FQNEAQ. The CDR3 sequence is 16 residues long. V lost 5 bases and J lost 8; bases outside the gene matches: 11. The CDR3 sequence is CASSTRDSGRDDEQFF. The CDR3 DNA reads TGTGCCAGCAGCACCCGGGATAGCGGGAGGGATGATGAGCAGTTCTTC. The complete variable domain, with remaining parts taken from reference TRBV7-8 and TRBJ2-1, reads GAGVSQSPRYKVAKRGQDVALRCDPISGHVSLFWYQQALGQGPEFLTYFQNEAQLDKSGLPSDRFFAERPEGSVSTLKIQRTQQEDSAVYLCASSTRDSGRDDEQFFGPGTRLTVL.

As DNA, the CDR3 is TGTGCCAGCAGTCCCCATAGCGGGAGGGCCTACGAGCAGTACTTC. It specifies CASSPHSGRAYEQYF. The chain combines TRBV28 with TRBJ2-7, with TRBD2 identical over 11 bases. After removal of 5 bases from V and 2 bases from J, the junction contained 5 bases not matched to a gene. Germline V lookup: CDR1 MDHEN, CDR2 SYDVKM. The CDR3 is 15 amino acids.

This clonotype was seen at least ten times. The gene calls are TRBV2 and TRBJ2-1; D possibly uses TRBD1 or TRBD2 (7 bases each). The CDR3 covers 20 residues. Trimming pared 10 bases from V and 2 bases from J, leaving 33 bases between. Germline lookup yields CDR1 SNHLY and CDR2 FYNNEI. The CDR3 reads CAIPGGGGGDRGGTYNEQFF. CDR3 sequence (DNA): TGTGCCATCCCGGGGGGAGGCGGAGGGGACAGAGGGGGCACCTACAATGAGCAGTTCTTC.

This clonotype was seen a handful of times. The gene calls are TRBV6-1 and TRBJ2-5, with D perhaps matching TRBD1 (6 bases). Germline assignment: CDR1 MNHNS and CDR2 SASEGT. The CDR3 extends over 16 amino acids. V lost 5 bases, J lost 1 base, and 17 bases lay in between. The CDR3 protein is CASSPRDIRIQETQYF. The CDR3 region has the DNA TGTGCCAGCAGTCCCCGGGACATCAGGATCCAAGAGACCCAGTACTTC.

The genes are TRBV14 and TRBJ2-4; 8 bases are a match to TRBD1. Germline CDR1 is SGHDN and CDR2 is FVKESK. The CDR3 totals 14 residues. The V gene end was trimmed by 1 base and the J gene end by 10 bases; junction bases not matched to a gene: 6. The CDR3 loop reads CASSQVQGAGIQYF. The CDR3 DNA reads as TGTGCCAGCAGCCAAGTGCAGGGGGCCGGTATTCAGTACTTC. The entire variable domain, with the rest obtained from reference TRBV14 and TRBJ2-4, is as follows: EAGVTQFPSHSVIEKGQTVTLRCDPISGHDNLYWYRRVMGKEIKFLLHFVKESKQDESGMPNNRFLAERTGGTYSTLKVQPAELEDSGVYFCASSQVQGAGIQYFGAGTRLSVL.

Remarks on this clonotype: Sequence at one end of the junction differs from germline and may be a read error. The J gene is TRBJ2-1, the V gene TRBV6-2 or TRBV6-3, with 10 nucleotides matching TRBD2. Germline CDR1 is MNHEY and CDR2 is SVGEGT. This CDR3 contains 17 residues. CDR3 in amino acids: CAISYGSSGSSYNEQFF. The CDR3, as DNA: TGTGCCATCAGTTACGGGTCTAGCGGGAGCTCCTACAATGAGCAGTTCTTC.

This clonotype came up many times. V is TRBV18 and J is TRBJ2-5; TRBD1 agrees at 9 bases. CDR1 and CDR2 from the germline V gene are KGHSH and LQKENI. CDR3 size: 13 residues. V trimming: 6 bases; J trimming: 5 bases; junction bases outside the gene matches: 4. CDR3 amino acids: CASSPGQGETQYF. CDR3 DNA sequence: TGTGCCAGCTCCCCCGGACAGGGGGAGACCCAGTACTTC.

The gene calls are TRBV5-4 and TRBJ2-2, with D possibly being TRBD1 (5 bases). CDR1 SGHNT and CDR2 YYREEE come from the germline V gene (reference sequence). Trimming left V 0 bases short and J 2 bases short, with 8 bases between. The CDR3 loop spans 15 amino acids. The CDR3 sequence: CASSLGTPNTGELFF. CDR3 nucleotides: TGTGCCAGCAGCTTGGGGACACCTAACACCGGGGAGCTGTTTTTT.

V is TRBV29-1 and J is TRBJ1-1, with 7 bases aligning to TRBD1. The ends lost 7 bases at V and 5 bases at J; junction bases unmatched: 10. CDR3 length: 13 residues. The germline V gene encodes CDR1 SQVTM and CDR2 ANQGSEA. The CDR3 spells CSAARDSWTEAFF. CDR3 nucleotide sequence: TGCAGCGCTGCCCGGGACAGTTGGACTGAAGCTTTCTTT. The full variable domain, rest sourced from reference TRBV29-1 and TRBJ1-1, is SAVISQKPSRDICQRGTSLTIQCQVDSQVTMMFWYRQQPGQSLTLIATANQGSEATYESGFVIDKFPISRPNLTFSTLTVSNMSPEDSSIYLCSAARDSWTEAFFGQGTRLTVV.

This sequence joins TRBV7-8 and TRBJ2-1; 10 nucleotides align to TRBD2. CDR3 length: 14 amino acids. The trim removed 8 bases at V and 8 bases at J, leaving 9 bases unmatched. Germline CDR1 reads SGHVS; CDR2 reads FQNEAQ. The CDR3 region has the DNA TGTGCCAGCTTACCGGGACTAGCGTCCGATGAGCAGTTCTTC. Protein sequence: CASLPGLASDEQFF.

This clonotype was counted between two and nine times. This rearrangement joins TRBV15 to TRBJ2-3; maybe TRBD2 (5 bases). The germline gives CDR1 LNHNV, CDR2 YYDKDF (reference sequence). The CDR3 extends over 14 amino acids. V was cut by 3 bases and J by 1 base, with 8 bases left in between. The CDR3 DNA follows: TGTGCCACCAGCAGCGGGAAGCGCACAGATACGCAGTATTTT. Its protein is CATSSGKRTDTQYF.

This clonotype was observed a handful of times. The chain links TRBV9 to TRBJ2-1; 11 nucleotides match TRBD2. This CDR3 region has 14 residues. V dropped 4 bases and J dropped 9; count of bases not matched to a gene: 6. CDR1 and CDR2 (germline): SGDLS, YYNGEE. The CDR3 DNA reads as TGTGCCAGCAGCCCCACCGGGACTAGCGGTGAGCAGTTCTTC. Translating it yields CASSPTGTSGEQFF.

The V and J genes are TRBV12-3 or TRBV12-4 and TRBJ1-2; D possibly corresponds to TRBD1 (5 bases). The CDR3 is 13 residues long. V was pared by 7 bases and J by 2 bases, with 11 bases between. The CDR3 bases are TGTGCCAGCACCCCCAGGGACAACTATGGCTACACCTTC. The encoded protein is CASTPRDNYGYTF.

The chain is built from TRBV20-1 and TRBJ1-5; D not resolved. The CDR3 has 13 amino acids. From germline, CDR1 is DFQATT and CDR2 SNEGSKA (reference sequence). Trimming removed 0 bases from V and 2 bases from J, with 5 bases in between. Here the CDR3 reads CSAREAGNQPQHF. DNA for the CDR3: TGCAGTGCTAGAGAGGCCGGCAATCAGCCCCAGCATTTT.

CDR3 DNA sequence: TGTGCCAGCAGTTCCTTGACAGGGGGGCAAGAGACCCAGTACTTC. Its translation is CASSSLTGGQETQYF. This chain connects TRBV6-5 to TRBJ2-5; 9 positions agree with TRBD1. Germline CDR1 is MNHEY and CDR2 is SVGAGI. This CDR3 has 15 residues. V lost 4 bases to trimming and J lost 2 bases; unmatched junction nucleotides: 5.

This clonotype was counted at least ten times. The chain is built from TRBV3-1 and TRBJ2-5; weak D call: TRBD2 (6 bases). Germline V CDR1 and CDR2: LGHDT, YNNKEL (reference sequence). The CDR3 loop spans 15 amino acids. Trimming shortened V by 1 base and J by 3 bases, and 12 bases separated the two germline ends. The CDR3 DNA reads as TGTGCCAGCAGCCAAGGCCTAGCGCCGAAAGAGACCCAGTACTTC. Residues: CASSQGLAPKETQYF.

This clonotype has only a few counts. J is TRBJ1-4 and V is TRBV27; unclear D gene. Germline V CDR1 and CDR2: MNHEY, SMNVEV (reference sequence). The CDR3 totals 14 residues. Trimming cost V 6 bases and J 4 bases, with 12 bases left between them. For the CDR3, the DNA is TGTGCCAGCAGACCCCCCGGCCGTAATGAAAAACTGTTTTTT. It is translated as CASRPPGRNEKLFF.

This clonotype has more than one count but fewer than ten. The chain joins TRBV6-2 or TRBV6-3 to TRBJ2-7; no definite D call. V lost 4 bases, J lost 5 bases, and 6 bases lay in between. Per the germline V gene, CDR1 is MNHEY and CDR2 is SVGEGT. There are 11 residues in the CDR3. CDR3 amino acids: CASSSRDEQYF. The DNA for the CDR3 is TGTGCCAGCAGTTCCCGGGACGAGCAGTACTTC.

This clonotype showed up just a few times. The V gene is TRBV5-4, the J gene TRBJ2-1; the match to TRBD1 covers 9 bases. CDR3 length: 15 amino acids. Losses at the gene ends were 0 bases for V and 9 bases for J; bases not matched to a gene: 7. From germline, CDR1 is SGHNT and CDR2 YYREEE (reference sequence). This CDR3 reads CASSLGGDRASEQFF. CDR3 coding DNA: TGTGCCAGCAGCTTGGGTGGGGACAGGGCGAGTGAGCAGTTCTTC.

This clonotype has at least ten counts. The chain uses TRBV6-2 or TRBV6-3 and TRBJ2-1, with TRBD1 identical over 8 bases. The V and J ends lost 8 bases and 7 bases, in that order; junction bases with no gene match: 7. Germline V gene lookup returns CDR1 MNHEY and CDR2 SVGEGT. The CDR3 totals 13 residues. The CDR3 is CASGQGRGNEQFF. CDR3 nucleotides: TGTGCCAGCGGACAGGGCCGGGGTAATGAGCAGTTCTTC.

This clonotype was seen more than once but under ten times. The gene calls are TRBV29-1 and TRBJ2-1, with D possibly being TRBD2 (5 bases). This CDR3 spans 21 amino acids. V dropped 4 bases and J dropped 3 bases, with 34 bases sitting between them. Germline CDR1 reads SQVTM; CDR2 reads ANQGSEA. In DNA, the CDR3 is TGCAGCGTTGCGGATGACACCCTAGCTACTTTTACCCCCACTAACTACAATGAGCAGTTCTTC. It specifies CSVADDTLATFTPTNYNEQFF.

The rearrangement joins TRBV18 to TRBJ2-3, with D unclear. The CDR3 consists of 14 residues. The germline CDR1 and CDR2 sequences are KGHSH and LQKENI. Trimming pared 2 bases from V and 4 bases from J, leaving 10 bases between. The CDR3: CASSPVQRSDTQYF. The DNA of the CDR3 is TGTGCCAGCTCACCAGTCCAGAGGTCAGATACGCAGTATTTT.

This clonotype was detected only a few times. The V call is TRBV5-8, the J call TRBJ2-5; tentative D call: TRBD1 (5 bases). Germline lookup yields CDR1 SGHTS and CDR2 YDEGEE. This CDR3 contains 13 residues. V was trimmed by 4 bases and J by 2 bases, leaving 9 bases between them. CDR3 amino acids: CASSRGIQETQYF. As DNA, the CDR3 is TGTGCCAGCAGCAGGGGTATACAAGAGACCCAGTACTTC. The whole variable domain, filled in from reference TRBV5-8 and TRBJ2-5, reads EAGVTQSPTHLIKTRGQQATLRCSPISGHTSVYWYQQALGLGLQFLLWYDEGEERNRGNFPPRFSGRQFPNYSSELNVNALELEDSALYLCASSRGIQETQYFGPGTRLLVL.

As regards this clonotype: This CDR3 is missing its conserved last phenylalanine or tryptophan, likely due to a read error. The chain is built from TRBV29-1 and TRBJ1-1; tentative D call: TRBD1 (5 bases). Germline lookup yields CDR1 SQVTM and CDR2 ANQGSEA. The CDR3 is 14 amino acids. Trimming stripped 4 bases from V and 0 bases from J, with 12 bases between. Here the CDR3 DNA reads TGCAGCGTTGTCCACAGGACCATGAACACTGAAGCTTTCTCT. Amino acids: CSVVHRTMNTEAFS.

The V gene is TRBV5-1, the J gene TRBJ2-4, with D unclear. V was pared by 0 bases and J by 9 bases, with 16 bases between. The CDR3 totals 15 residues. Germline V CDR1 and CDR2: SGHRS, YFSETQ. The DNA of the CDR3 is TGCGCCAGCAGCTTGGCCGAGGTTCCAGGCGGCATTCAGTACTTC. Protein product: CASSLAEVPGGIQYF.